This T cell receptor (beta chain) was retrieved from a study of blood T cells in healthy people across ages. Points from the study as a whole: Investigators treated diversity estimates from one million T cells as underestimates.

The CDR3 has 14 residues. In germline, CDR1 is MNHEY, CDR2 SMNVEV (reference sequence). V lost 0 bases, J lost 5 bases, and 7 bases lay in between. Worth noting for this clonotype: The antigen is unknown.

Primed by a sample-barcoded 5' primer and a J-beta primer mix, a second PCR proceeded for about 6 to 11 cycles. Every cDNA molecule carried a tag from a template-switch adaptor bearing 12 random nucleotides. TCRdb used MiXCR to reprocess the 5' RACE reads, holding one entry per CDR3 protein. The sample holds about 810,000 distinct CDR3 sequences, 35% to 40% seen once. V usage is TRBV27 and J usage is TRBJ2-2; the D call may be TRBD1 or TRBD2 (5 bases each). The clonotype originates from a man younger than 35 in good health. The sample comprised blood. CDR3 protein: CASSLSGPTGELFF. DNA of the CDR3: TGTGCCAGCAGTTTATCGGGACCAACCGGGGAGCTGTTTTTT.